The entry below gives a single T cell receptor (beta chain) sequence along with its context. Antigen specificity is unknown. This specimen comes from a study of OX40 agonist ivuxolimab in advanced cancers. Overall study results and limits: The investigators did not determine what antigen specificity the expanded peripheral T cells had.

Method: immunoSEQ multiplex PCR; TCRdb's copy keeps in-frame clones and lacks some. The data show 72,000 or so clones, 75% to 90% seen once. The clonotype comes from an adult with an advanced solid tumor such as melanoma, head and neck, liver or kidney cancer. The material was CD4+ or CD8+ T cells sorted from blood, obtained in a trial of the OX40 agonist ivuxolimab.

CDR3 in DNA: TGTGCCAGCAGCCCGACAGGGTTCGGAAACACCATATATTTT. This codes for CASSPTGFGNTIYF. The rearrangement joins TRBV5-4 to TRBJ1-3, with 7 bases identical to TRBD1. The CDR3 is 14 amino acids. V shed 4 bases, J shed 4 bases, and the junction held 5 bases outside the gene matches. Germline V gene lookup returns CDR1 SGHNT and CDR2 YYREEE (reference sequence).